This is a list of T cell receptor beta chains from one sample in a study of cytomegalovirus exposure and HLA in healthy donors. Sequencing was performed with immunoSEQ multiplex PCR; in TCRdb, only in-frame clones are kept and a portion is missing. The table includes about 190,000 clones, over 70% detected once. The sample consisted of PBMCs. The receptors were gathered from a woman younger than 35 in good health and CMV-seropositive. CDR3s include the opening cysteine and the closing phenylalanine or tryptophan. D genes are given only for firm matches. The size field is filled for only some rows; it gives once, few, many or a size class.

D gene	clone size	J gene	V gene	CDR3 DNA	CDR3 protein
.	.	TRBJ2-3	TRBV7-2	TGTGCCAGCAGCACCTCACGGGGTACGCAGTATTTT	CASSTSRGTQYF
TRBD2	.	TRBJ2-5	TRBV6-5	TGTGCCAGCAGCTTAGCGGGTGCTCAAGAGACCCAGTACTTC	CASSLAGAQETQYF
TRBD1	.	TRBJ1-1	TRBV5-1	TGCGCCAGCAGCTGGACAGGGGCTGGCACTGAAGCTTTCTTT	CASSWTGAGTEAFF
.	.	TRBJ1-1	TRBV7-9	TGTGCCAGCGGGTCAAAACTAAACACTGAAGCTTTCTTT	CASGSKLNTEAFF
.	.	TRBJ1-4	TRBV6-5	TGTGCCAGCAGGTCGCAGGGGAGAGGTGAAAAACTGTTTTTT	CASRSQGRGEKLFF
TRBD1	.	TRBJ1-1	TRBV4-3	TGCGCCAGCAGCCAAGACAACAGGGGTTGGACTGAAGCTTTCTTT	CASSQDNRGWTEAFF
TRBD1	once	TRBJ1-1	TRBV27	TGTGCCAGCAGTTACCGGGACAGGGGGCTTGAAGCCTTCTTT	CASSYRDRGLEAFF
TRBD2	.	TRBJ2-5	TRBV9	TGTGCCAGCAGCGCCAACCTACGGACTAGCGGGGGGGGTGAGACCCAGTACTTC	CASSANLRTSGGGETQYF
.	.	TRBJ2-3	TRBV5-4	TGTGCCAGCAGCTTGGCTACAGCAGATACGCAGTATTTT	CASSLATADTQYF
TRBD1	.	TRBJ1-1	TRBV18	TGTGCCAGCTCAGTTACAGGGGCTAACACTGAAGCTTTCTTT	CASSVTGANTEAFF
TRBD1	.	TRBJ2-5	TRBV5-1	TGCGCCAGCAGCTTCGGGACAGGGGAGGAGACCCAGTACTTC	CASSFGTGEETQYF
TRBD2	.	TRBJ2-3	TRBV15	TGTGCCACCGGATCTGGCGCGGGGGGGCTGGGAGATACGCAGTATTTT	CATGSGAGGLGDTQYF
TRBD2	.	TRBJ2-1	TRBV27	TGTGCCAGCAGTTTAAGTATTGGGGGGGAATATGAGCAGTTCTTC	CASSLSIGGEYEQFF
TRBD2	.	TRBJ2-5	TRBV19	TGTGCCAGTAGTATACGGGGGGGCGTAGAGACCCAGTACTTC	CASSIRGGVETQYF
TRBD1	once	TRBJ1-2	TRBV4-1	TGCGCCAGCAGCCAAGATGAGGGGGCCTATGGCTACACCTTC	CASSQDEGAYGYTF
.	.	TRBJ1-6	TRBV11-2	TGTGCCAGCAGCGGCGGCCCTAATTCACCCCTCCACTTT	CASSGGPNSPLHF
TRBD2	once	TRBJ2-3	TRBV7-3	TGTGCCAGCAGCTTAATGGGGGGGGGCACAGATACGCAGTATTTT	CASSLMGGGTDTQYF
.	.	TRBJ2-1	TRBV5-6	TGTGCCAGCAGCCAGGGTCTTTGGGTTACCTACAATGAGCAGTTCTTC	CASSQGLWVTYNEQFF
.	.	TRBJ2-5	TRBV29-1	TGCAGCGTCCCGGGGTGGCAAGAGACCCAGTACTTC	CSVPGWQETQYF
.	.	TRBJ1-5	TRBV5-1	TGCGCCAGCAGCTTGGGGACTAGCAGCACAGATACGCAGCATTTT	CASSLGTSSTDTQHF
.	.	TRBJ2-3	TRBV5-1	TGCGCCAGCAGCTTAGGAGCGACAGCAGATACGCAGTATTTT	CASSLGATADTQYF
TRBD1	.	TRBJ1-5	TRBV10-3	TGTGCCATCAGTGAAAATTCAGACAGGGGTAGCAATCAGCCCCAGCATTTT	CAISENSDRGSNQPQHF
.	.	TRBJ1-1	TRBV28	TGTGCCAGCAGACCAACCCTCGGCAGGGCGAACACTGAAGCTTTCTTT	CASRPTLGRANTEAFF
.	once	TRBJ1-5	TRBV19	TGTGCCAGTAGTATTTTTCCAGGCCCACAGCCCCAGCATTTT	CASSIFPGPQPQHF
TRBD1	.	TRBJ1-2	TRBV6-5	TGTGCCAGCAGACCATTGACAGGGGGCGACTATGGCTACACCTTC	CASRPLTGGDYGYTF
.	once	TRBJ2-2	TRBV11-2	TGTGCCAGCAGCGATGGAGGACTGAACACCGGGGAGCTGTTTTTT	CASSDGGLNTGELFF
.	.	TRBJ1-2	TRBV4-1	TGCGCCAGCAGCCAAGGGGGAGGGTGGGGCTACACCTTC	CASSQGGGWGYTF
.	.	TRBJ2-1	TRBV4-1	TGCGCCAGCAGCCAAGATTCAGGGGTCACCTACAATGAGCAGTTCTTC	CASSQDSGVTYNEQFF
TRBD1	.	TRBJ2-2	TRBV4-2	TGTGCCAGCAGCCAAGGGGGGACAGGAGGCGGGGAGCTGTTTTTT	CASSQGGTGGGELFF
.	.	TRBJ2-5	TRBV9	TGTGCCAGCAGCGCCTTAACAGGTACCCAAGAGACCCAGTACTTC	CASSALTGTQETQYF
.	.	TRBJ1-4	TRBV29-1	TGCAGCGGGCTACTACGGGGGCGGGAGGAAAAACTGTTTTTT	CSGLLRGREEKLFF
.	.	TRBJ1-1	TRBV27	TGTGCCAGCAGTTTCTCGGGGAACACTGAAGCTTTCTTT	CASSFSGNTEAFF
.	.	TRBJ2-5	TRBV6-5	TGTGCCAGCTCCTGGACTATACAAGAGACCCAGTACTTC	CASSWTIQETQYF
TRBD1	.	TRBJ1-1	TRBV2	TGTGCCAGCAGGCTTACAGGGGGCAACACTGAAGCTTTCTTT	CASRLTGGNTEAFF
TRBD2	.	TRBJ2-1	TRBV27	TGTGCCAGCAGCATCGAATCGGAAAGCGGGGGGGCCGATGAGCAGTTCTTC	CASSIESESGGADEQFF
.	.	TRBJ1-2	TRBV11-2	TGTGCCAGCAGCATGATACAGGGATTGGGAGGCTACACCTTC	CASSMIQGLGGYTF
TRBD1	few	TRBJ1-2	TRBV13	TGTGCCAGCAGCACGACAGGGTCTAACTATGGCTACACCTTC	CASSTTGSNYGYTF
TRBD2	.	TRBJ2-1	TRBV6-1	TGTGCCAGCAGTGAAATTAGGCTAGCGGGGGGAGGTGGCGATGAGCAGTTCTTC	CASSEIRLAGGGGDEQFF
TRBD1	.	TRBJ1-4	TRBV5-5	TGTGCCAGCAGCTTACAGGGGAGCAATGAAAAACTGTTTTTT	CASSLQGSNEKLFF
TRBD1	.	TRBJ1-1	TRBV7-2	TGTGCCAGCAGCTTTGGACAGGGTAAGGCTGAAGCTTTCTTT	CASSFGQGKAEAFF